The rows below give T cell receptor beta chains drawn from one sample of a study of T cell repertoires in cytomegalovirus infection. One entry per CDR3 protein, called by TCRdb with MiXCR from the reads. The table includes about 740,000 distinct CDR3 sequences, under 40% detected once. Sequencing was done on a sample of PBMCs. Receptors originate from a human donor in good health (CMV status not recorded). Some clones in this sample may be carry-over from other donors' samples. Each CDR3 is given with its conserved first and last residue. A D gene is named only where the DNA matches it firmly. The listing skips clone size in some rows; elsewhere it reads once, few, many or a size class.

CASSLDRGTGKYEQYF	TGTGCCAGCAGTTTAGATAGAGGGACAGGCAAGTACGAGCAGTACTTC	TRBV28	TRBD1	NA	TRBJ2-7
CASSRTDRVNTEAFF	TGTGCCAGCAGCCGTACCGACAGGGTCAACACTGAAGCTTTCTTT	TRBV7-9	TRBD1	many	TRBJ1-1
CAISEGHPGAFF	TGTGCCATCAGCGAGGGACATCCTGGAGCTTTCTTT	TRBV10-3	NA	NA	TRBJ1-1
CASSEWANEKLFF	TGTGCCAGCAGTGAATGGGCTAATGAAAAACTGTTTTTT	TRBV25-1	NA	few	TRBJ1-4
CASTERDSGANVLTF	TGTGCCAGCACCGAACGGGACTCTGGGGCCAACGTCCTGACTTTC	TRBV6-1	NA	medium-sized	TRBJ2-6
CASSQRGTGINSPLHF	TGTGCCAGCAGCCAAAGGGGGACAGGGATTAATTCACCCCTCCACTTT	TRBV3-1	TRBD1	few	TRBJ1-6
CASSIGPRVGTEAFF	TGTGCCAGTAGTATAGGCCCACGGGTGGGGACTGAAGCTTTCTTT	TRBV19	NA	once	TRBJ1-1
CASSIVRDNSPLHF	TGTGCCAGTAGTATAGTCCGGGACAATTCACCCCTCCACTTT	TRBV19	NA	once	TRBJ1-6
CASSEVGTGGGYEQFF	TGTGCCAGCAGTGAAGTAGGGACAGGGGGCGGTTATGAGCAGTTCTTC	TRBV6-1	TRBD1	NA	TRBJ2-1
CASRRGGEGNSPLHF	TGTGCCAGCAGGCGGGGTGGGGAGGGAAATTCACCCCTCCACTTT	TRBV7-9	NA	few	TRBJ1-6
CASRNPGGNQPQHF	TGTGCCAGCAGAAATCCAGGTGGCAATCAGCCCCAGCATTTT	TRBV28	NA	NA	TRBJ1-5
CASAGNTEAFF	TGTGCCAGCGCCGGGAACACTGAAGCTTTCTTT	TRBV25-1	NA	NA	TRBJ1-1
CASSRSQGPNTGELFF	TGTGCCAGCAGCCGCTCGCAGGGGCCGAACACCGGGGAGCTGTTTTTT	TRBV11-3	NA	few	TRBJ2-2
CASSRRTSGQETQYF	TGTGCCAGCAGCCGCCGAACTAGCGGCCAAGAGACCCAGTACTTC	TRBV6-6	TRBD2	few	TRBJ2-5
CASSEVDRGDGYTF	TGTGCCAGCAGTGAAGTGGACAGGGGCGATGGCTACACCTTC	TRBV6-1	TRBD1	NA	TRBJ1-2
CASSLSGTGISNEKLFF	TGTGCCAGCAGCCTATCCGGGACAGGGATATCTAATGAAAAACTGTTTTTT	TRBV4-2	TRBD1	few	TRBJ1-4
CSAYRGLETQYF	TGCAGTGCTTACAGGGGGCTGGAGACCCAGTACTTC	TRBV20-1	TRBD1	NA	TRBJ2-5
CASGGQVLNSPLHF	TGTGCCAGCGGGGGACAGGTTCTTAATTCACCCCTCCACTTT	TRBV2	TRBD1	NA	TRBJ1-6
CASSLGLRDNTDTQYF	TGCGCAAGCAGCTTGGGTCTCCGTGACAACACAGATACGCAGTATTTT	TRBV5-1	NA	once	TRBJ2-3
CASSVSLAGGSTDTQYF	TGTGCCAGCAGTGTCTCGCTGGCGGGGGGATCCACAGATACGCAGTATTTT	TRBV6-6	TRBD2	few	TRBJ2-3
CASKGRGAYNSPLHF	TGTGCCAGCAAGGGAAGGGGCGCCTATAATTCACCCCTCCACTTT	TRBV27	NA	many	TRBJ1-6
CASSLTGTPSIGELFF	TGTGCCAGCAGCTTGACCGGGACTCCGTCTATCGGGGAGCTGTTTTTT	TRBV7-9	NA	NA	TRBJ2-2